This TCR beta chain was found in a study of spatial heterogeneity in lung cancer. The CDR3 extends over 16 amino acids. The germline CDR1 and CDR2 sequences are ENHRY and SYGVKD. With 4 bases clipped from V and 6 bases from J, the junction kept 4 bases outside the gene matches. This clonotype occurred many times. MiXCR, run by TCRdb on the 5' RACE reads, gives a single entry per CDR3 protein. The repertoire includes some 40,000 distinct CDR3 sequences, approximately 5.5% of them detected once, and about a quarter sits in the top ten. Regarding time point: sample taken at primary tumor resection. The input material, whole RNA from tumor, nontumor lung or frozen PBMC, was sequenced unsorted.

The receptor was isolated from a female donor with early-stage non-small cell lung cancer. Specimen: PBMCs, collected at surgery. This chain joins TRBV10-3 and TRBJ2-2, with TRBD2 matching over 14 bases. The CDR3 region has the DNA TGTGCCATCAGTGCGGGACTAGCGGGGGCCCCCGGGGAGCTGTTTTTT. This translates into CAISAGLAGAPGELFF.